Below, 10 T cell receptor beta chains from the same sample are listed, as sequenced in a study of blood T cell repertoires in COVID-19. Assay: immunoSEQ multiplex PCR; the TCRdb copy retains only in-frame clones and omits some. This sample yields 55,000 or so clones, of which around nine tenths are seen a single time; approximately 6% belongs to the top ten. Material for sequencing was peripheral blood. These receptors were obtained from a woman between 55 and 75 years old with COVID-19, enrolled during active disease.

The genes are TRBV7-6 and TRBJ2-3; D is undetermined. Germline V gene lookup returns CDR1 SGHVS and CDR2 FNYEAQ. The ends were cut back, 1 base at V and 2 bases at J, with 10 bases in the middle. CDR3 size: 15 residues. The DNA of the CDR3 is TGTGCCAGCAGCTTAGGGGCAATACACACAGATACGCAGTATTTT. Translated, it gives CASSLGAIHTDTQYF.

The chain recombines TRBV3-1 (or the pseudogene TRBV3-2) with TRBJ1-3; 10 bases are shared with TRBD1. CDR3 length equals 16 residues. Losses at the gene ends were 5 bases for V and 0 bases for J; bases not matched to a gene: 4. Germline values: CDR1 LGHDT, CDR2 YNNKEL (reference sequence). Here the CDR3 reads CASSSDRGYSGNTIYF. As DNA, the CDR3 is TGTGCCAGCAGCTCGGACAGGGGGTACTCTGGAAACACCATATATTTT.

The rearrangement uses TRBV27 and TRBJ1-4; D perhaps matches TRBD1 (6 bases). Germline CDR1 and CDR2: MNHEY and SMNVEV (reference sequence). The CDR3 runs to 14 residues. V was cut by 8 bases and J by 4 bases, with 14 bases left in between. CDR3 protein: CASAKTGDNEKLFF. The CDR3 DNA is TGTGCCAGCGCGAAGACAGGAGATAATGAAAAACTGTTTTTT.

The chain is built from TRBV7-2 and TRBJ2-7; weak D call: TRBD1 (5 bases). CDR1 is SGHTA and CDR2 is FQGNSA in the germline V gene. The CDR3 totals 13 residues. Between the trimmed V and J ends, which lost 2 bases and 3 bases, there was a span of 8 bases. This CDR3 is CASSLSQGYEQYF. CDR3 in DNA: TGTGCCAGCAGCTTATCTCAGGGCTACGAGCAGTACTTC.

The V and J genes are TRBV5-1 and TRBJ1-1; possible D gene TRBD1, 5 bases. This CDR3 has 15 residues. The V and J ends lost 4 bases and 4 bases respectively, with 17 bases between them. Germline V gene sequence: CDR1 SGHRS, CDR2 YFSETQ. The CDR3 coding sequence is TGCGCCAGCAGCCCGACCTGGATGGGGGGCACTGAAGCTTTCTTT. Translating gives CASSPTWMGGTEAFF.

V is TRBV4-2 and J is TRBJ1-2, with 8 bases aligning to TRBD1. Trimming took 0 bases from V and 8 from J; bases not matched to a gene: 11. This CDR3 has 16 residues. The germline CDR1 and CDR2 sequences are LGHNA and YNFKEQ. The chain's CDR3 is CASSQDGDRRNPGYTF. The CDR3 DNA is TGTGCCAGCAGCCAAGATGGGGACAGGAGAAACCCAGGCTACACCTTC.

This clone occurred once. The chain links TRBV28 to TRBJ1-5, with D tentatively TRBD1 (5 bases). From germline, CDR1 is MDHEN and CDR2 SYDVKM. The V end was cut by 4 bases, the J end by 0 bases, with 13 bases between. This CDR3 is built from 16 residues. CDR3 nucleotide sequence: TGTGCCAGCAGTTCCAGGGAACCTTATAGCAATCAGCCCCAGCATTTT. It is translated as CASSSREPYSNQPQHF.

This chain uses TRBV7-9 with TRBJ1-2; no clear D. This CDR3 has 14 residues. Germline V gives CDR1 SEHNR, CDR2 FQNEAQ (reference sequence). V was shortened by 5 bases and J by 2 bases, with 12 bases between the two germline ends. In DNA, the CDR3 is TGTGCCAGCAGCCCCCCACAAAAGAACTATGGCTACACCTTC. It specifies CASSPPQKNYGYTF.

The rearrangement uses TRBV5-4 and TRBJ1-2; 7 bases agree with TRBD1. This CDR3 contains 12 residues. CDR1 is SGHNT, CDR2 YYREEE, per germline (reference sequence). The trim removed 2 bases at V and 7 bases at J, leaving 2 bases unmatched. The chain's CDR3 is CASSLTGAGYTF. As DNA, the CDR3 is TGTGCCAGCAGCTTAACAGGGGCTGGCTACACCTTC.

The chain couples TRBV2 to TRBJ2-7, with 12 bases lining up with TRBD2. After removal of 4 bases from V and 5 bases from J, the junction contained 6 bases not matched to a gene. CDR1 is SNHLY, CDR2 FYNNEI, per germline. The CDR3 length is 15 residues. CDR3 DNA: TGTGCCAGCAGTGTTCCGGGACTAGCGGGTCACGAGCAGTACTTC. This sequence encodes CASSVPGLAGHEQYF.